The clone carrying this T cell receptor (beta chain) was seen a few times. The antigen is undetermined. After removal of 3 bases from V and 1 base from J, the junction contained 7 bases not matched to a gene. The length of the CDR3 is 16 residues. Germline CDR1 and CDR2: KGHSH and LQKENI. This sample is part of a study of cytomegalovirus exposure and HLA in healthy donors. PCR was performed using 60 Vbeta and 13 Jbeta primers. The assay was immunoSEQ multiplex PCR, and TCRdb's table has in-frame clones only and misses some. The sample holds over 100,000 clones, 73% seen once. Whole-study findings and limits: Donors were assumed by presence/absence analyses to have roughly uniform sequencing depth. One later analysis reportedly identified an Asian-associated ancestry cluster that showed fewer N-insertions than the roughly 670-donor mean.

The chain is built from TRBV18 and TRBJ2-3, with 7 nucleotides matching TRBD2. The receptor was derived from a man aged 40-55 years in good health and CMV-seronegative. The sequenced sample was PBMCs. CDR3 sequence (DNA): TGTGCCAGCTCACCCTCAATGGCGGGGGGCACAGATACGCAGTATTTT. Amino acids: CASSPSMAGGTDTQYF.